These 27 T cell receptor beta chains were sequenced from one sample in a study of cytomegalovirus exposure and HLA in healthy donors. The PCR was carried out with 60 Vbeta primers and 13 Jbeta primers. This table comes from immunoSEQ multiplex PCR, and its TCRdb copy is limited to in-frame clones, with some not included. This sample's clone table lists 68,000 or so clones. The specimen sequenced was PBMCs. Every receptor here comes from a female donor in good health and CMV-seropositive.

The V and J genes are TRBV2 and TRBJ1-5; D not certain. Germline CDR1 SNHLY, CDR2 FYNNEI. Trimming shortened V by 6 bases and J by 0 bases, and 9 bases separated the two germline ends. The CDR3 runs to 14 residues. The CDR3 DNA reads as TGTGCCAGCAGGTCGAGGATTAGCAATCAGCCCCAGCATTTT. The encoded protein is CASRSRISNQPQHF. Looking up the rest from reference TRBV2 and TRBJ1-5 gives the full variable domain: EPEVTQTPSHQVTQMGQEVILRCVPISNHLYFYWYRQILGQKVEFLVSFYNNEISEKSEIFDDQFSVERPDGSNFTLKIRSTKLEDSAMYFCASRSRISNQPQHFGDGTRLSIL.

This rearrangement joins TRBV29-1 to TRBJ2-3; possible D gene TRBD2, 6 bases. The CDR3 sequence is 14 residues long. V lost 4 bases and J 0 bases, leaving 11 bases between the germline ends. The V gene's germline CDR1 is SQVTM and CDR2 ANQGSEA. In DNA form, the CDR3 reads TGCAGCGTTGGCGGGGTTACTAGCACAGATACGCAGTATTTT. Translation gives CSVGGVTSTDTQYF.

V usage is TRBV4-3 and J usage is TRBJ1-1; D call uncertain. This CDR3 is built from 15 residues. Germline V gives CDR1 LGHNA, CDR2 YSLEER. Trimming stripped 0 bases from V and 0 bases from J, with 8 bases between. CDR3 protein: CASSQDQNVNTEAFF. The CDR3 bases are TGCGCCAGCAGCCAAGATCAGAACGTGAACACTGAAGCTTTCTTT.

This sequence joins TRBV5-4 and TRBJ2-3; 10 bases line up with TRBD2. The CDR3 runs to 14 residues. Germline V lookup: CDR1 SGHNT, CDR2 YYREEE (reference sequence). The CDR3 protein is CAVSAGGPRDTQYF. The CDR3, as DNA: TGTGCTGTGTCAGCGGGGGGGCCCCGAGATACGCAGTATTTT.

The V call is TRBV6-6, the J call TRBJ1-1; TRBD1 matches at 8 bases. This CDR3 contains 13 residues. The ends lost 5 bases at V and 4 bases at J; junction bases unmatched: 3. Germline loops: CDR1 MNHNY, CDR2 SVGAGI (reference sequence). The CDR3 DNA reads as TGTGCCAGCAGTATACAGGGGGTCACTGAAGCTTTCTTT. It codes for CASSIQGVTEAFF.

This rearrangement joins TRBV7-8 to TRBJ2-7; maybe TRBD2 (7 bases). Trimming removed 1 base at V and 2 bases at J, with 9 bases between. Germline values: CDR1 SGHVS, CDR2 FQNEAQ. The CDR3 totals 14 residues. Written as DNA, the CDR3 is TGTGCCAGCAGCTTAGGGGGGGGCCCCTACGAGCAGTACTTC. Translation gives CASSLGGGPYEQYF.

V is TRBV7-2 and J is TRBJ2-2, with no clear D. CDR3 length: 16 amino acids. The V end was cut by 0 bases, the J end by 0 bases, with 8 bases between. Germline loops: CDR1 SGHTA, CDR2 FQGNSA. As DNA, the CDR3 is TGTGCCAGCAGCTTAGCGTGGGCTCCGAACACCGGGGAGCTGTTTTTT. Amino acids: CASSLAWAPNTGELFF.

The V gene is TRBV30, the J gene TRBJ2-1; 10 bases line up with TRBD2. The CDR3 spans 17 residues. Germline lookup yields CDR1 GTSNPN and CDR2 SVGIG (reference sequence). The V and J ends lost 0 bases and 8 bases, in that order; junction bases with no gene match: 13. CDR3 sequence (DNA): TGTGCCTGGAGTGTAGCCCTACTAGCGGGGCCCTTGGATGAGCAGTTCTTC. Amino acid sequence: CAWSVALLAGPLDEQFF. The full variable domain, completed using reference TRBV30 and TRBJ2-1, is SQTIHQWPATLVQPVGSPLSLECTVEGTSNPNLYWYRQAAGRGLQLLFYSVGIGQISSEVPQNLSASRPQDRQFILSSKKLLLSDSGFYLCAWSVALLAGPLDEQFFGPGTRLTVL.

This chain joins TRBV7-2 and TRBJ2-4; 9 nucleotides line up with TRBD2. V lost 1 base and J lost 0; bases outside the gene matches: 7. Germline lookup yields CDR1 SGHTA and CDR2 FQGNSA. The CDR3 has 18 residues. The CDR3 sequence: CASSLGLAEISAKNIQYF. The CDR3 coding sequence is TGTGCCAGCAGCTTAGGACTAGCGGAGATTTCAGCCAAAAACATTCAGTACTTC.

The chain joins TRBV29-1 to TRBJ2-1, with 11 bases lining up with TRBD2. V was clipped by 0 bases and J by 7 bases; unmatched bases: 8. The germline V gene encodes CDR1 SQVTM and CDR2 ANQGSEA. There are 16 residues in the CDR3. CDR3 bases: TGCAGCGTTGAAGACCAGGGGACTAGCGGCCTTAATGAGCAGTTCTTC. Translating it yields CSVEDQGTSGLNEQFF.

V is TRBV5-4 and J is TRBJ2-7, with 9 bases identical to TRBD1. CDR3 length: 15 amino acids. J lost 0 bases, V lost 4 bases, and 5 bases had no gene match. From germline, CDR1 is SGHNT and CDR2 YYREEE (reference sequence). The CDR3 reads CASSPGGQGSYEQYF. CDR3 nucleotide sequence: TGTGCCAGCAGCCCTGGGGGACAGGGCTCCTACGAGCAGTACTTC. The full variable domain, with the rest looked up from reference TRBV5-4 and TRBJ2-7, is ETGVTQSPTHLIKTRGQQVTLRCSSQSGHNTVSWYQQALGQGPQFIFQYYREEENGRGNFPPRFSGLQFPNYSSELNVNALELDDSALYLCASSPGGQGSYEQYFGPGTRLTVT.

V usage is TRBV19 and J usage is TRBJ2-5, with 8 bases aligning to TRBD1. The CDR3 extends over 14 amino acids. CDR1 is LNHDA, CDR2 SQIVND, per germline (reference sequence). Germline trimming cut 4 bases from V and 1 base from J; bases unmatched to any gene: 2. The CDR3 sequence is CASSRQGRQETQYF. The CDR3 DNA follows: TGTGCCAGTAGTAGACAGGGGCGCCAAGAGACCCAGTACTTC.

The chain carries TRBV4-3 and TRBJ2-3; 14 bases fit TRBD2. Germline CDR1 and CDR2: LGHNA and YSLEER. The length of the CDR3 is 19 residues. With 3 bases clipped from V and 6 bases from J, the junction kept 14 bases outside the gene matches. CDR3 region: CASSHQDLGLAGVWDTQYF. The CDR3 nucleotides are TGCGCCAGCAGCCATCAAGACCTGGGACTAGCGGGAGTTTGGGATACGCAGTATTTT.

This chain connects TRBV18 to TRBJ2-7; tentatively, D is TRBD2 (6 bases). V was clipped by 0 bases and J by 3 bases, with 9 bases between them. The CDR3 is 14 amino acids. Per germline, CDR1 KGHSH and CDR2 LQKENI. CDR3 loop: CASSPPDYRYEQYF. CDR3 nucleotide sequence: TGTGCCAGCTCACCACCGGACTACCGCTACGAGCAGTACTTC.

The gene calls are TRBV4-1 and TRBJ2-7, with no clear D. The CDR3 has 14 residues. Germline-derived CDR1 and CDR2 are MGHRA and YSYEKL. With 1 base removed from V and 6 bases from J, the gap between germline ends came to 13 bases. This CDR3 reads CASSQVLPSSEQYF. The DNA for the CDR3 is TGCGCCAGCAGCCAAGTCCTCCCTAGTTCCGAGCAGTACTTC.

This chain connects TRBV27 to TRBJ1-2, with D hard to call. Germline V gene data show CDR1 as MNHEY and CDR2 as SMNVEV (reference sequence). This CDR3 has 13 residues. V gave up 0 bases and J gave up 2 bases, with 4 bases separating them. CDR3 in DNA: TGTGCCAGCAGTTTATCAGCAAACTATGGCTACACCTTC. Translating it yields CASSLSANYGYTF.

The genes are TRBV6-1 and TRBJ2-7; TRBD1 might be the D (5 bases). Trimming shortened V by 7 bases and J by 3 bases, and 10 bases separated the two germline ends. CDR1 and CDR2 (germline): MNHNS, SASEGT. The CDR3 runs 12 residues. The CDR3 nucleotides read TGTGCCAGCAACTTACAGGACTACGAGCAGTACTTC. Its translation: CASNLQDYEQYF.

The chain employs TRBV11-2 and TRBJ2-7; 7 bases agree with TRBD1. V gave up 6 bases and J gave up 3 bases; unmatched junction bases: 5. From germline, CDR1 is SGHAT and CDR2 FQNNGV. This CDR3 contains 13 residues. This CDR3 is CASSADRVYEQYF. The CDR3 DNA reads TGTGCCAGCAGTGCCGACAGGGTCTACGAGCAGTACTTC.

CDR3 in DNA: TGCGCCAGCAGCCAAGACAGACTGCTTGGGAACACTGAAGCTTTCTTT. Its translation: CASSQDRLLGNTEAFF. This sequence joins TRBV4-3 and TRBJ1-1; D remains ambiguous. From germline, CDR1 is LGHNA and CDR2 YSLEER. V was shortened by 0 bases and J by 1 base, with 12 bases between the two germline ends. CDR3 size: 16 residues.

This rearrangement joins TRBV29-1 to TRBJ2-1; a possible D gene is TRBD2 (5 bases). Germline V gives CDR1 SQVTM, CDR2 ANQGSEA. Trimming cost V 3 bases and J 4 bases, with 19 bases left between them. CDR3 length: 16 amino acids. Written as DNA, the CDR3 is TGCAGCGTTGATACCCTAGCCGCGGCCGGGTACAATGAGCAGTTCTTC. Its translation: CSVDTLAAAGYNEQFF.

This sequence joins TRBV15 and TRBJ2-7; weak D call: TRBD2 (5 bases). Germline CDR1 and CDR2: LNHNV and YYDKDF (reference sequence). The CDR3 length is 13 residues. Trimming removed 1 base from V and 4 bases from J, with 8 bases in between. The CDR3 spells CATSRAREYEQYF. In nucleotides, the CDR3 is TGTGCCACCAGCAGAGCTCGGGAATACGAGCAGTACTTC.

The chain recombines TRBV9 with TRBJ2-2; the match to TRBD2 covers 10 bases. The germline CDR1 and CDR2 sequences are SGDLS and YYNGEE. The CDR3 runs 17 residues. The trim removed 0 bases at V and 7 bases at J, leaving 9 bases unmatched. CDR3 sequence reads: CASSVAGSGRIGGELFF. The CDR3 nucleotides are TGTGCCAGCAGCGTAGCCGGTAGCGGGAGGATTGGCGGGGAGCTGTTTTTT.

To note about this clone: The junction differs from germline at one of its ends, possibly a read error. The chain recombines TRBV4-1 with TRBJ2-2; 8 bases line up with TRBD2. The CDR3 is 16 residues long. Germline CDR1 is MGHRA and CDR2 is YSYEKL. The CDR3 region is CASSQSHGGATGQLFF. DNA of the CDR3: TGCGCCAGCAGCCAATCGCACGGGGGGGCGACCGGGCAGCTGTTTTTT.

The chain links TRBV28 to TRBJ2-5; maybe TRBD2 (5 bases). V lost 6 bases to trimming and J lost 4 bases, with 18 bases between them. The CDR3 loop spans 15 amino acids. The germline V gene encodes CDR1 MDHEN and CDR2 SYDVKM. The CDR3 DNA follows: TGTGCCAGCAGACAGCATCCGGGGAGCGGAGAGACCCAGTACTTC. This gives the protein CASRQHPGSGETQYF.

CDR3 coding DNA: TGTGCCAGCAGCTTGAGGGACAACTACGAGCAGTACTTC. It encodes CASSLRDNYEQYF. The chain joins TRBV5-4 to TRBJ2-7; a weak D match, TRBD1 (6 bases). The germline V gene has CDR1 SGHNT and CDR2 YYREEE (reference sequence). CDR3 length: 13 amino acids. Between the trimmed V and J ends, which lost 1 base and 3 bases, there was a span of 8 bases.

The J gene is TRBJ2-7, the V gene TRBV5-4; D ambiguous. V shed 0 bases and J shed 4 bases, with 5 bases lying between them. Germline V gene lookup returns CDR1 SGHNT and CDR2 YYREEE (reference sequence). The CDR3 has 12 amino acids. CDR3: CASSLDLYEQYF. Here the CDR3 DNA reads TGTGCCAGCAGCTTGGATCTTTACGAGCAGTACTTC. The full variable domain, completed using reference TRBV5-4 and TRBJ2-7, is ETGVTQSPTHLIKTRGQQVTLRCSSQSGHNTVSWYQQALGQGPQFIFQYYREEENGRGNFPPRFSGLQFPNYSSELNVNALELDDSALYLCASSLDLYEQYFGPGTRLTVT.

The chain carries TRBV5-1 and TRBJ1-6; no clear D. V lost 1 base and J lost 14, with 16 bases in between. The germline gives CDR1 SGHRS, CDR2 YFSETQ. This CDR3 spans 14 amino acids. CDR3: CASSLNGDARALHF. CDR3 DNA sequence: TGCGCCAGCAGCTTGAATGGTGACGCACGGGCCCTCCACTTT.